A single sample is the source of the 7 T cell receptor beta chains below, sequenced in a study of radiotherapy plus CTLA-4 blockade in lung cancer. Assay: immunoSEQ multiplex PCR; the TCRdb copy retains only in-frame clones and omits some. The top ten clones hold around 3% of a sample with some 98,000 clones, roughly 80% of them seen once. Sequences were derived from peripheral blood, sampled from a patient treated with radiotherapy plus ipilimumab. Source of these receptors: a human donor with non-small cell lung cancer who had a partial response to radiotherapy plus ipilimumab.

The chain recombines TRBV6-6 with TRBJ2-3; 10 nucleotides agree with TRBD2. Per the germline V gene, CDR1 is MNHNY and CDR2 is SVGAGI (reference sequence). J was trimmed by 3 bases and V by 4 bases; bases with no gene match: 7. The CDR3 extends over 16 amino acids. The CDR3 sequence: CASSSGLARGTDTQYF. DNA for the CDR3: TGTGCCAGCAGTTCGGGACTAGCGAGAGGGACAGATACGCAGTATTTT.

This chain links TRBV7-6 with TRBJ1-2; D ambiguous. CDR1 and CDR2 (germline): SGHVS, FNYEAQ. V lost 6 bases, J lost 1 base, and 21 bases lay in between. CDR3 size: 17 residues. As DNA, the CDR3 is TGTGCCAGCAGTTCCATAAGCGGCACCCCGAGTAACTATGGCTACACCTTC. Protein product: CASSSISGTPSNYGYTF. The full variable domain, with the rest looked up from reference TRBV7-6 and TRBJ1-2, is GAGVSQSPRYKVTKRGQDVALRCDPISGHVSLYWYRQALGQGPEFLTYFNYEAQQDKSGLPNDRFSAERPEGSISTLTIQRTEQRDSAMYRCASSSISGTPSNYGYTFGSGTRLTVV.

The rearrangement joins TRBV27 to TRBJ2-1, with TRBD1 matching 7 bases. This CDR3 is 13 amino acids long. Germline values: CDR1 MNHEY, CDR2 SMNVEV (reference sequence). V lost 5 bases and J lost 10; bases outside the gene matches: 8. Here the CDR3 reads CASSPRGLREQFF. For the CDR3, the DNA is TGTGCCAGCAGTCCTAGGGGGCTACGGGAGCAGTTCTTC.

The sample holds one count of this clone. The rearrangement joins TRBV7-2 to TRBJ2-5, with D possibly TRBD1 on 6 matching bases. The CDR3 contains 16 residues. CDR1 and CDR2 (germline): SGHTA, FQGNSA. V was shortened by 0 bases and J by 1 base, with 12 bases between the two germline ends. The CDR3: CASSLAAGAVQETQYF. CDR3 bases: TGTGCCAGCAGCTTAGCGGCAGGGGCGGTCCAAGAGACCCAGTACTTC.

V usage is TRBV28 and J usage is TRBJ2-5, with D possibly being TRBD2 (6 bases). The V gene's germline CDR1 is MDHEN and CDR2 SYDVKM. The CDR3 is 15 amino acids. V lost 6 bases and J 4 bases, leaving 18 bases between the germline ends. The CDR3 is CASSLPPGSGETQYF. In DNA, the CDR3 is TGTGCCAGCAGCCTACCCCCCGGGAGTGGAGAGACCCAGTACTTC.

The chain carries TRBV28 and TRBJ1-1, with D perhaps TRBD1 (5 bases). Per the germline V gene, CDR1 is MDHEN and CDR2 is SYDVKM. The V gene lost 4 bases and the J gene lost 4 bases, with 7 bases spanning the gap. The CDR3 runs to 12 residues. The chain's CDR3 is CASSWQGTEAFF. For the CDR3, the DNA is TGTGCCAGCAGTTGGCAGGGCACTGAAGCTTTCTTT.

The chain recombines TRBV7-3 with TRBJ2-1; 9 nucleotides align to TRBD2. V gave up 1 base and J gave up 5 bases; unmatched junction bases: 9. CDR3 length: 17 residues. From germline, CDR1 is SGHTA and CDR2 FQGTGA. The DNA of the CDR3 is TGTGCCAGCAGCTTAAAGCCTCTAGCGGGAAAGAACAATGAGCAGTTCTTC. Translating it yields CASSLKPLAGKNNEQFF.